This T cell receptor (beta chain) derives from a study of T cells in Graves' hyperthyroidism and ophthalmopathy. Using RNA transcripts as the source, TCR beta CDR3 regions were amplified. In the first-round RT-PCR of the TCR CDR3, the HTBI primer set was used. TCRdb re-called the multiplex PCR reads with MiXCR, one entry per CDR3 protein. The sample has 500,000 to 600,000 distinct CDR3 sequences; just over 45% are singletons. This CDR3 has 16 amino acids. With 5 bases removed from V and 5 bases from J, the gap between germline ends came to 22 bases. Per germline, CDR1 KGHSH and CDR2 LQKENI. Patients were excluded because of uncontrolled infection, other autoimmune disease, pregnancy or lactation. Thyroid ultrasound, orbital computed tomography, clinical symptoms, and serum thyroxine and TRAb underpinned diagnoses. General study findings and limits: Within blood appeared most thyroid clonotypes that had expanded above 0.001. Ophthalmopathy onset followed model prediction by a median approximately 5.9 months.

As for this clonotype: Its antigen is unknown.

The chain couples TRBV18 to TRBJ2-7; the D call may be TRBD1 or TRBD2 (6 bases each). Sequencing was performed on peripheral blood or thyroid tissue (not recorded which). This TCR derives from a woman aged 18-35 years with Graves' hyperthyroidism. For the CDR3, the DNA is TGTGCCAGCTCAATTAACCGTATGGGGGGCCAGGACGAGCAGTACTTC. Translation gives CASSINRMGGQDEQYF.